This TCR beta chain was retrieved from a study of cytomegalovirus exposure and HLA in healthy donors (dated by TCRdb to between 2016 and 2019). The study in broad terms: In an earlier analysis of around 540 of the donors, under 300 Gb of sequence data and just under 120 million unique TCR beta sequences from about 179 million T cells were reported. A handful of DR-DQ haplotypes were handled as single units for association and clustering because linkage in the cohort was strong. HLA typing covered class I and class II loci at four-digit resolution. Along with the approximately 620-subject first cohort, a separate validation cohort of over 90 different subjects was used. Typing coverage varied by locus: about 620-630 donors for A, B, C, DRB1 and DQB1; more than 500 for DQA1; approximately 610 for DPA1; 450 to 480 for DPB1. Among 300 to 450 genotyped donors of the cohort, an average of roughly 240,000 unique TCR beta nucleotide sequences were sequenced per donor, roughly 20% of them non-productive. All discovery cohort repertoires had been generated on a single sequencing platform. The genetic ancestry cluster associated with self-reported Caucasian donors included over 80% of the roughly 360 genotyped donors. The study aimed to test whether signatures of past pathogen exposure could be identified by cataloging public T cell receptors. A later analysis re-examined previously published TCR beta repertoires from over 500 donors and added high-resolution HLA genotyping to investigate patterns of TCR occurrence. In a later genetic analysis, genome-wide SNP genotypes for about three fifths of the roughly 670 donors were used, and that subset was treated as a discovery cohort. In an earlier analysis of several hundred of the donors, high-throughput TCR beta sequencing was used to judge whether each TCR beta V gene segment behaved as functional or pseudogenic. Rather than drawing on any new phenotypic data, the later analysis identified candidate immune exposures from TCR beta sequences and the way those sequences occurred across donors. The study used immunosequencing to profile the T cell repertoires of several hundred subjects and linked those repertoires to cytomegalovirus serostatus. An early release that covered roughly 600 HLA-typed donors contained approximately 300 gigabases of sequencing data and tens of millions of unique TCR sequences. High-throughput TCR immunosequencing, statistical association of individual TCRs with disease status, and machine learning were combined to predict cytomegalovirus infection status. Alongside the repertoire data, information on donor age, sex, ethnicity and CMV serostatus was compiled. On the study overall, not on this receptor specifically: For the cohort, immune exposure information was limited to CMV serostatus. V-gene and J-gene trimming of TCR beta chains was associated with a missense DCLRE1C variant in a later genetic analysis, and the association was replicated in an independent cohort. In this cohort, only TCR beta chains were sequenced, and detectable features were limited by the absence of alpha or paired-chain data. The study gave a list of under 200 TCR beta chains associated with cytomegalovirus. A later analysis found that most CMV-associated TCR beta chains appeared HLA-restricted, with HLA associations seemingly driven largely by CMV exposure. The earlier analysis of 587 of the donors excluded about 16 rarely observed V segments, including chromosome 9 orphons, because counts were too low. A cluster of highly shared sequence variants was judged likely to represent a technical artifact of the sequencing pipeline. Correlated functional status among segregating V segments might be attributable to linkage disequilibrium, but an unknown experimental factor could not be ruled out. The 87-base-pair reads could not distinguish some IMGT-functional V segments, including TRBV6-2 and TRBV6-3, so those segments were excluded. Because HLA typing was unavailable for some donors at each locus, only the typed subset was used in association tests. Most TCR sequences were seen in very few donors, while some public TCRs were found in many individuals. In a later genetic analysis, fewer N-insertions in productive TCRs were reported among donors in an Asian-associated ancestry cluster than the approximately 710-donor mean. According to the authors, the approach could potentially be generalized to other disease states and immunological phenotypes. According to a later analysis, TCR association rates differed among HLA loci, with DRB1 alleles showing the most associated TCRs and HLA-C alleles showing the fewest. A later analysis reported that several top co-occurrence clusters appeared linked to parvovirus B19, influenza, CMV and Epstein-Barr virus. Cytomegalovirus status was reported to be diagnosed by the classifier with high specificity and sensitivity in both the original and validation cohorts. A further reported finding was that TCR beta sequences accurately predicted the HLA-A and HLA-B alleles for most subjects in the first cohort. The presence/absence analyses assumed that sequencing depth was roughly uniform across donors, and that assumption may not be true. Assigning TCR associations to individual alleles was difficult when HLA alleles, especially DR and DQ, strongly co-occurred. A later analysis associated 15,000 to 20,000 TCR beta sequences with specific HLA alleles at a false discovery rate of 0.05. In vitro tests confirmed that three of the cytomegalovirus-associated TCR beta chains recognize cytomegalovirus antigens. In a later analysis, HLA-associated TCR beta chains showed more clonal expansion and lower generation probabilities than non-associated chains that were equally common. In an earlier analysis of some 540 of the donors, most TCR beta V segments appeared in productive rearrangements about 87% or about 30% of the time, broadly matching IMGT annotations.

This clone turned up a few times. There is no known antigen for this receptor. Per-base qualities were not stored, and no clone one base away is much larger. The library was prepared using the immunoSEQ multiplex PCR assay. For the multiplex PCR, a mixture combining 60 forward primers for TCR Vbeta segments and 13 reverse primers for TCR Jbeta segments was used. Amplification of the CDR3 region of rearranged TCR beta genes was performed with a multiplex PCR assay on genomic DNA. The amplified TCR beta libraries were sequenced on the Illumina HiSeq System as 87-base-pair reads. In the paper's pipeline: Across the 666 repertoires, a later analysis counted approximately 83 million unique TCR beta chains, roughly 11 million of which were shared by at least two donors. Raw reads were error-corrected and collapsed into unique sequences with a nearest-neighbor algorithm that merged closely related sequences to remove PCR and sequencing errors. To assign V, D and J gene segments, CDR3 sequences were aligned to IMGT reference sequences. Each retained sequence needed at least a six-nucleotide match to both a V gene segment and a J gene segment. A rearrangement counted as productive if the CDR3 had no stop codons and remained in frame with V and J, and every other rearrangement counted as non-productive. CDR3 was defined according to IMGT convention as the region running from the second conserved V-encoded cysteine to the conserved J-encoded phenylalanine. The earlier analysis of 587 of the donors excluded sequences that lacked an unambiguous match to a single V gene segment. An earlier analysis of over 450 of the donors classified V segments as functional when productive rearrangements were above 56.7% and as segregating when the standard deviation between donors was above 5%. A statistical classification framework was developed to diagnose cytomegalovirus status using the catalog of TCR beta chain sequences. In a later analysis, TCR nucleotide sequences were compared against IMGT/GENE-DB human TR gene sequences so that V and J genes could be assigned. The TCRdist pipeline was used in a later analysis to assign CDR3 sequences and most-parsimonious VDJ recombination scenarios. In a later analysis, each TCR beta chain was defined by its CDR3 amino acid sequence together with its V-gene family, and reads lacking a unique V-gene family were excluded. A later analysis removed 600 or so highly shared, low-generation-probability nucleotide sequences to deal with suspected cross-contamination and a sequencing artifact. For each public chain, a later analysis derived a clonal expansion index from normalized ranks of inferred template counts within each repertoire. In a later analysis, generation probabilities were computed with a VDJ recombination model fitted to out-of-frame rearrangements, and the resulting probabilities were checked against IGoR. In a later analysis, hypergeometric tests were used to score TCR-TCR, TCR-HLA and TCR-CMV co-occurrence, with a repertoire-size bias correction applied to TCR pairs. In a later analysis, false discovery rates were estimated by permuting HLA or CMV assignments 20 times. In a later analysis, co-occurring TCRs were grouped using DBSCAN, and TCRdist sequence similarity was added for clustering within HLA-allele-positive subsets. Co-occurrence clustering excluded repertoires with fewer than 30,000 or more than 120,000 public chains, plus five with anomalous nucleotide sharing. TCRdb holds this immuneACCESS table with in-frame rearrangements only. Some clones are missing; in checked studies, unresolved V genes explain under half, and the rest has no known cause. V, J and clone size are those of that table, while D and trimming were read from the DNA. Within this sample are approximately 120,000 clones, with roughly 18% of them counted one time only. The ten most abundant clones make up about 3% of the sample.

The cohort comprised some 730 healthy bone marrow donors. Cohort members were all nominally healthy when sampled, although unrecorded immune exposures were likely present. The donor tested CMV seropositive and was one of the 289 seropositive cohort members. A peripheral blood sample was provided by each donor, and peripheral blood mononuclear cells were used for TCR beta sequencing. The Qiagen DNeasy Blood Extraction Kit was used to extract genomic DNA from the blood cell samples. The germline V gene yields SGDLS for CDR1 and YYNGEE for CDR2. Inclusive of the bounding cysteine and phenylalanine, the CDR3 is 13 residues long. Only the CDR3 DNA stays, 39 bases, in frame from base 1. Trimming at the junction amounts to 4 bases on V and 10 bases on J, and the germline ends lie 12 bases apart.

Recombination connected TRBV9 to TRBJ1-6; TRBD1 is a weak D gene call, 5 bases matching. The origin of this receptor is a female donor in good health and CMV-seropositive. Material: PBMCs. This receptor carries the CDR3 CASSLRQSSPLHF. DNA sequence: TGTGCCAGCAGCCTAAGACAGAGCTCACCCCTCCACTTT.